This entry lists 19 T cell receptor beta chains sequenced from one sample in a study of T cell repertoires in cytomegalovirus infection. Their recognized antigens are unknown. TCRdb ran MiXCR on the reads and lists one entry per CDR3 protein. Found here are about 330,000 distinct CDR3 sequences, about 35% of them singletons; the top ten hold around an eighth. The sequencing here drew on cultured PBMCs, taken from culture after CMV antigen stimulation. These receptors all stem from a human donor in good health (CMV status not recorded). Some clones in this sample may be carry-over from other donors' samples.

The J gene is TRBJ2-5, the V gene TRBV5-6, with 9 bases fitting TRBD2. The CDR3 contains 15 residues. Germline lookup yields CDR1 SGHDT and CDR2 YYEEEE. V lost 2 bases, J lost 3 bases, and 5 bases stayed unmatched. CDR3 DNA: TGTGCCAGCAGCTTACCCAGCGGGAGGAAAGAGACCCAGTACTTC. Its protein product is CASSLPSGRKETQYF.

This rearrangement joins TRBV6-8 to TRBJ2-2; a weak D match, TRBD2 (5 bases). The ends were cut back, 6 bases at V and 1 base at J, with 12 bases in the middle. In germline, CDR1 is MNHGY, CDR2 SAAAGT. This CDR3 is built from 15 residues. CDR3 bases: TGTGCCAGCAGCCTCCGGAGGCTGAACACCGGGGAGCTGTTTTTT. This translates into CASSLRRLNTGELFF.

The chain joins TRBV28 to TRBJ2-1; 8 positions match TRBD2. Germline trimming cut 8 bases from V and 4 bases from J; bases unmatched to any gene: 7. Germline CDR1 MDHEN, CDR2 SYDVKM. The length of the CDR3 is 14 residues. The CDR3: CASGERERYNEQFF. CDR3 DNA: TGTGCCAGCGGTGAGCGGGAGCGGTACAATGAGCAGTTCTTC.

The table lists this clonotype with a few counts. The chain joins TRBV4-1 to TRBJ2-2; 13 nucleotides agree with TRBD2. CDR1 and CDR2 from the germline V gene are MGHRA and YSYEKL. The CDR3 covers 15 residues. The junction had 3 bases not matched to a gene; V was cut back by 5 bases and J by 6 bases. The CDR3 sequence is CASSDTSGRAGELFF. The CDR3 DNA sequence: TGCGCCAGCAGCGATACTAGCGGGAGGGCCGGGGAGCTGTTTTTT.

J is TRBJ1-1 and V is TRBV6-8; TRBD1 matches 7 bases. The CDR3 extends over 14 amino acids. CDR1 is MNHGY and CDR2 is SAAAGT in the germline V gene. Trimming at V came to 5 bases and at J to 7 bases, leaving 10 bases not matched to a gene. In DNA form, the CDR3 reads TGTGCCAGCAGTGCCCGACAGGGCCAGCTTGAAGCTTTCTTT. Its translation: CASSARQGQLEAFF.

This chain links TRBV6-2 or TRBV6-3 with TRBJ1-3, with 7 bases aligning to TRBD1. J was trimmed by 0 bases and V by 9 bases; bases with no gene match: 5. The CDR3 runs 14 residues. Germline CDR1 reads MNHEY; CDR2 reads SVGEGT. As DNA, the CDR3 is TGTGCCAGTACACGGGACAGCTCTGGAAACACCATATATTTT. It codes for CASTRDSSGNTIYF.

The chain uses TRBV11-2 and TRBJ2-7; a possible D gene is TRBD2 (5 bases). The CDR3 covers 13 residues. Germline V gene data show CDR1 as SGHAT and CDR2 as FQNNGV. The germline V and J ends were trimmed by 3 bases and 4 bases, with 10 bases remaining between them. The CDR3 loop reads CASSLFGGYEQYV. CDR3 coding DNA: TGTGCCAGCAGCTTGTTTGGCGGGTACGAGCAGTACGTC.

This clonotype was counted a few times. The chain uses TRBV24-1 and TRBJ2-1, with TRBD2 identical over 8 bases. This CDR3 contains 17 residues. V was clipped by 5 bases and J by 2 bases; unmatched bases: 10. Germline loops: CDR1 KGHDR, CDR2 SFDVKD. DNA of the CDR3: TGTGCCACCAGTGCCGCGGTAGCGGGGTATACCTACAATGAGCAGTTCTTC. It encodes CATSAAVAGYTYNEQFF.

The rearrangement uses TRBV19 and TRBJ1-2; weak D call: TRBD1 (5 bases). From germline, CDR1 is LNHDA and CDR2 SQIVND (reference sequence). The CDR3 spans 16 residues. The germline V and J ends were trimmed by 5 bases and 2 bases, with 18 bases remaining between them. The CDR3 region has the DNA TGTGCCAGTAGTTTTTTACAGGCGGCCTCCAACTATGGCTACACCTTC. Encoded protein: CASSFLQAASNYGYTF.

This clonotype was counted a single time. V usage is TRBV7-9 and J usage is TRBJ2-1; D is unresolved. With 5 bases removed from V and 0 bases from J, the gap between germline ends came to 11 bases. Germline-derived CDR1 and CDR2 are SEHNR and FQNEAQ (reference sequence). This CDR3 comprises 15 residues. CDR3 in amino acids: CASSETGSSYNEQFF. DNA for the CDR3: TGTGCCAGCAGCGAAACTGGAAGCTCCTACAATGAGCAGTTCTTC.

The CDR3 sequence is CASGPRRDSMETQYF. The CDR3 DNA sequence: TGTGCTAGTGGTCCGAGGCGGGATTCAATGGAGACCCAGTACTTC. The chain couples TRBV12-5 to TRBJ2-5; tentatively, D is TRBD2 (6 bases). Germline CDR1 reads LGHNT; CDR2 reads FRNRAP. Trimming left V 5 bases short and J 5 bases short, with 18 bases between. This CDR3 is built from 15 residues.

This clonotype was counted at least ten times. The genes are TRBV7-2 and TRBJ1-5; D is unclear. V was shortened by 4 bases and J by 3 bases, with 10 bases between the two germline ends. The V gene's germline CDR1 is SGHTA and CDR2 FQGNSA. The CDR3 consists of 14 residues. CDR3 nucleotide sequence: TGTGCCAGCAGCTCGACCCGATCCAATCAGCCCCAGCATTTT. It codes for CASSSTRSNQPQHF.

The genes are TRBV7-2 and TRBJ2-1; no definite D call. Between the trimmed V and J ends, which lost 2 bases and 8 bases, there was a span of 10 bases. Germline V gene data show CDR1 as SGHTA and CDR2 as FQGNSA. This CDR3 region has 13 residues. The CDR3 sequence: CASSLTHRDEQFF. In DNA form, the CDR3 reads TGTGCCAGCAGCTTAACCCATCGAGATGAGCAGTTCTTC.

V gene TRBV7-2 combines with J gene TRBJ1-5; D gene uncertain. The CDR3 contains 14 residues. Germline assignment: CDR1 SGHTA and CDR2 FQGNSA. Trimming shortened V by 3 bases and J by 5 bases, and 11 bases separated the two germline ends. The CDR3 here is CASSLMEGDQPQHF. The CDR3 nucleotides read TGTGCCAGCAGCTTGATGGAGGGCGATCAGCCCCAGCATTTT.

This chain uses TRBV6-1 with TRBJ2-3; 9 bases are a match to TRBD1. V dropped 7 bases and J dropped 0; count of bases not matched to a gene: 8. The CDR3 contains 16 residues. Germline values: CDR1 MNHNS, CDR2 SASEGT. Here the CDR3 reads CASTDRGPPSTDTQYF. CDR3 DNA sequence: TGTGCCAGCACGGACAGGGGCCCACCTAGCACAGATACGCAGTATTTT.

The gene calls are TRBV6-8 and TRBJ1-4; a possible D gene is TRBD1 (6 bases). V was trimmed by 5 bases and J by 8 bases, leaving 18 bases between them. Germline V gene data show CDR1 as MNHGY and CDR2 as SAAAGT. The CDR3 consists of 15 residues. The CDR3 nucleotides read TGTGCCAGCAGTGGAACGTTGGGGGGCGGGGAAAAACTGTTTTTT. It yields the protein CASSGTLGGGEKLFF.

This clonotype was detected only a few times. J is TRBJ2-7 and V is TRBV4-3; D might be TRBD1 or TRBD2, each matching 5 bases. Trimming cost V 2 bases and J 7 bases, with 18 bases left between them. CDR1 LGHNA and CDR2 YSLEER come from the germline V gene. The CDR3 runs 15 residues. The CDR3 DNA reads as TGCGCCAGCAGCCAATTCGAGGGACCGCCGGAGGAGCAGTACGTC. Translating gives CASSQFEGPPEEQYV.

This chain joins TRBV27 and TRBJ2-5, with D possibly TRBD1 on 6 matching bases. Germline assignment: CDR1 MNHEY and CDR2 SMNVEV (reference sequence). CDR3 length equals 13 residues. With 5 bases removed from V and 5 bases from J, the gap between germline ends came to 12 bases. The CDR3 here is CASSARGGETQYF. CDR3 sequence (DNA): TGTGCCAGCAGTGCCAGGGGTGGGGAGACCCAGTACTTC.

The V and J genes are TRBV11-2 and TRBJ2-7, with 11 bases identical to TRBD2. The CDR3 sequence is 15 residues long. The germline V gene has CDR1 SGHAT and CDR2 FQNNGV. The trim removed 5 bases at V and 3 bases at J, leaving 6 bases unmatched. The CDR3 coding sequence is TGTGCCAGCAGCGTCGGACTAGCGGGCATCTACGAGCAGTACTTC. Protein: CASSVGLAGIYEQYF.